This is a list of T cell receptor beta chains from one sample in a study of T-cell reconstitution after alpha-beta-depleted transplantation in children. TCRdb independently ran MiXCR on the PCR reads; one entry per CDR3 protein. This sample carries 300,000 to 400,000 distinct CDR3 sequences, about an eighth of them seen once, and the ten largest clones take approximately 4.3%. Sequences were derived from PBMCs, sampled from the stem cell graft. The receptors here all came from a human donor who donated a stem cell graft to a child with Fanconi anemia. The CDR3 runs from the conserved cysteine through the conserved F or W.

v_gene: TRBV7-8; j_gene: TRBJ1-1; CDR3aa: CASSLNLSPVMNTEAFF
v_gene: TRBV24-1; j_gene: TRBJ2-3; CDR3aa: CATSDSGFTDTQYF
v_gene: TRBV4-2; j_gene: TRBJ2-3; CDR3aa: CASTRVESRGKNRTDTQYF
v_gene: TRBV18; j_gene: TRBJ2-7; CDR3aa: CASSLKTYEQYF
v_gene: TRBV5-1; j_gene: TRBJ2-7; CDR3aa: CASSLEPGASYEQYF
v_gene: TRBV6-2/TRBV6-3; j_gene: TRBJ2-7; CDR3aa: CASRRDSWKQYF
v_gene: TRBV14; j_gene: TRBJ2-2; CDR3aa: CASSQVWNTGELFF
v_gene: TRBV7-9; j_gene: TRBJ1-6; CDR3aa: CASSLAEGMASPLHF
v_gene: TRBV7-2; j_gene: TRBJ1-3; CDR3aa: CASSLWAASSGNTIYF
v_gene: TRBV6-5; j_gene: TRBJ1-4; CDR3aa: CASSYGVQATNEKLFF
v_gene: TRBV5-1; j_gene: TRBJ2-1; CDR3aa: CASSLPRDRGSYNEQFF
v_gene: TRBV25-1; j_gene: TRBJ2-3; CDR3aa: CATAGGGDTDTQYF
v_gene: TRBV5-1; j_gene: TRBJ1-1; CDR3aa: CASSVGRTGDEGAEAFF
v_gene: TRBV7-7; j_gene: TRBJ2-1; CDR3aa: CASSDGTGIHNEQFF
v_gene: TRBV19; j_gene: TRBJ2-5; CDR3aa: CASSTLAGKETQYF
v_gene: TRBV10-3; j_gene: TRBJ2-5; CDR3aa: CAISESTGPRETQYF
v_gene: TRBV6-2/TRBV6-3; j_gene: TRBJ2-1; CDR3aa: CASTPGTAYNEQFF
v_gene: TRBV27; j_gene: TRBJ1-2; CDR3aa: CASSLSFSGQTTYGYTF
v_gene: TRBV2; j_gene: TRBJ2-3; CDR3aa: CASRDGADTQYF
v_gene: TRBV6-1; j_gene: TRBJ1-2; CDR3aa: CASSSGVGRSETF
v_gene: TRBV12-3/TRBV12-4; j_gene: TRBJ1-6; CDR3aa: CASSRGSLDYNSPLHF
v_gene: TRBV27; j_gene: TRBJ2-3; CDR3aa: CASSLRTSTDTQYF
v_gene: TRBV4-3; j_gene: TRBJ2-1; CDR3aa: CASSRRQGATYNEQFF
v_gene: TRBV4-3; j_gene: TRBJ1-5; CDR3aa: CASSQDLWTSQPQHF
v_gene: TRBV5-1; j_gene: TRBJ2-2; CDR3aa: CASSSSLAGLNTGELFF
v_gene: TRBV6-1; j_gene: TRBJ1-1; CDR3aa: CASRFTGTGNTEAFF
v_gene: TRBV3-1; j_gene: TRBJ1-5; CDR3aa: CASSQGSRTGINQPQHF
v_gene: TRBV19; j_gene: TRBJ2-1; CDR3aa: CASTGGVWGYNEQFF
v_gene: TRBV4-3; j_gene: TRBJ1-3; CDR3aa: CASSPLGGESGNTIYF
v_gene: TRBV6-2/TRBV6-3; j_gene: TRBJ2-7; CDR3aa: CASSRNPGIPYEQYF
v_gene: TRBV12-3/TRBV12-4; j_gene: TRBJ2-7; CDR3aa: CASGIEQSAEQYF